The entry below gives a single TCR beta chain sequence along with its context. Its antigen is not identified. TCRbeta libraries were built with three rounds of nested PCR, modified from ARM-PCR. Each CDR3 protein gets one entry after TCRdb re-called the multiplex PCR reads with MiXCR. The table records 85,000 or so distinct CDR3 sequences, more than 65% of them present only once. The template was RNA from unsorted bulk tissue. Distant lung tissue was collected more than 3 cm away from the tumor edge. The source of the sample is a study of tumor and adjacent non-tumor tissue in lung cancer. Study at large: Histology: eleven to twelve adenocarcinoma, 2 squamous cell carcinoma, 1 small cell lung cancer. Each sample yielded roughly 4.2 million productive TCRbeta reads on average. Findings and caveats of the study: Tumor tissue had significantly higher TCR diversity than normal lung.

V was shortened by 4 bases and J by 6 bases, with 13 bases between the two germline ends. The CDR3 runs to 12 residues. Germline V gene sequence: CDR1 SQVTM, CDR2 ANQGSEA. The TCR was taken from a woman aged 50 to 60 with non-small cell lung cancer. The chain joins TRBV29-1 to TRBJ2-7; D call uncertain. The sample was distant non-tumor lung tissue. Here the CDR3 reads CSVVVHVREQYF. The CDR3 region has the DNA TGCAGCGTTGTCGTACATGTGCGCGAGCAGTACTTC.